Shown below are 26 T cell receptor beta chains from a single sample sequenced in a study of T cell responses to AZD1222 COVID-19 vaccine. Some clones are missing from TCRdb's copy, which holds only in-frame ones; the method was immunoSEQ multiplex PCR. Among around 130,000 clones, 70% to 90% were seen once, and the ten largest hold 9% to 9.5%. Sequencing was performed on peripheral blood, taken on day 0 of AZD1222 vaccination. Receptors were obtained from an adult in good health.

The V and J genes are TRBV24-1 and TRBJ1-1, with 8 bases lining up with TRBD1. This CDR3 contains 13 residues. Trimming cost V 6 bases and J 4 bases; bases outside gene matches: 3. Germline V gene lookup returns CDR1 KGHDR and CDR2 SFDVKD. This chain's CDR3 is CATSYTGGTEAFF. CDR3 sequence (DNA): TGTGCCACCAGTTATACAGGGGGCACTGAAGCTTTCTTT.

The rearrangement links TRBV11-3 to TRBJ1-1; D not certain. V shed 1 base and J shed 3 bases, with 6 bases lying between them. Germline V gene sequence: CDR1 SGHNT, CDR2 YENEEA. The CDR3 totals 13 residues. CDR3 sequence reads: CASSLGLDTEAFF. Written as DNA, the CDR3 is TGTGCCAGCAGCTTAGGTCTGGACACTGAAGCTTTCTTT.

The CDR3 reads CASGPGVASGRNEKLFF. CDR3 in DNA: TGTGCTAGTGGTCCTGGGGTTGCATCGGGTCGTAATGAAAAACTGTTTTTT. The chain joins TRBV12-5 to TRBJ1-4; D gene ambiguous. This CDR3 region has 17 residues. Trimming pared 5 bases from V and 4 bases from J, leaving 20 bases between. Germline values: CDR1 LGHNT, CDR2 FRNRAP.

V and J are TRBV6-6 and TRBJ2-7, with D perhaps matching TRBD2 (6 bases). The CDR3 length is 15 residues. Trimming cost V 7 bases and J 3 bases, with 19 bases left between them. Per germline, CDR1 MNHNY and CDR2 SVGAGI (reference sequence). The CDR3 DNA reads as TGTGCCAGCACCCCGAGGGGTAGCGGCGTCTACGAGCAGTACTTC. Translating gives CASTPRGSGVYEQYF.

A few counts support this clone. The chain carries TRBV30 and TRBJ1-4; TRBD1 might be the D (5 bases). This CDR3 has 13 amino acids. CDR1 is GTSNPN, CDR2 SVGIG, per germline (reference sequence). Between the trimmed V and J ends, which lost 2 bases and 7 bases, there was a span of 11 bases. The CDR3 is CAWSRGHGEKLFF. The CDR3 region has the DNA TGTGCCTGGAGTCGCGGACACGGTGAAAAACTGTTTTTT.

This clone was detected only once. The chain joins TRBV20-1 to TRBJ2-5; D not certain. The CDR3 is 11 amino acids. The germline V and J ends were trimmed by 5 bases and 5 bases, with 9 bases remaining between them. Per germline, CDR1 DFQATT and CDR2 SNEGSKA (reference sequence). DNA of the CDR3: TGCAGTGCTCGACGAATGGAGACCCAGTACTTC. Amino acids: CSARRMETQYF.

The CDR3 sequence: CASSLTAGIRSGETQYF. For the CDR3, the DNA is TGTGCCAGCAGTTTAACGGCGGGAATCCGGTCGGGAGAGACCCAGTACTTC. The rearrangement links TRBV28 to TRBJ2-5; TRBD2 is a possible D gene (6 bases). Germline CDR1 MDHEN, CDR2 SYDVKM. The CDR3 runs to 17 residues. The V and J ends lost 2 bases and 4 bases respectively, with 20 bases between them.

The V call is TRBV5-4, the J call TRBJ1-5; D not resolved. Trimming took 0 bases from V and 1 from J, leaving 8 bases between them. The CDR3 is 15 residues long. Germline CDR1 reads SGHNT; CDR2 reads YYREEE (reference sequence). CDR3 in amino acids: CASSLGPESNQPQHF. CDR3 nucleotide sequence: TGTGCCAGCAGCTTGGGCCCAGAAAGCAATCAGCCCCAGCATTTT.

The CDR3 spells CAISPGSAGDGEQFF. The CDR3 bases are TGTGCCATCAGCCCGGGGAGCGCGGGAGATGGTGAGCAGTTCTTC. J is TRBJ2-1 and V is TRBV10-3, with 7 bases identical to TRBD2. The J segment lost 9 bases and the V segment lost 6 bases, leaving 14 bases of the junction unmatched. This CDR3 has 15 amino acids. Germline V gene lookup returns CDR1 ENHRY and CDR2 SYGVKD.

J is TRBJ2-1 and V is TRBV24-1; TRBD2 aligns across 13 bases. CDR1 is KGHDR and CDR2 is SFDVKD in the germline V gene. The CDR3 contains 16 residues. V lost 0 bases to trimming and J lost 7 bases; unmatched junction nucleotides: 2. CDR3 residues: CATSDLLTSGRNEQFF. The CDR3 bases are TGTGCCACCAGTGATTTGTTGACTAGCGGGAGGAATGAGCAGTTCTTC.

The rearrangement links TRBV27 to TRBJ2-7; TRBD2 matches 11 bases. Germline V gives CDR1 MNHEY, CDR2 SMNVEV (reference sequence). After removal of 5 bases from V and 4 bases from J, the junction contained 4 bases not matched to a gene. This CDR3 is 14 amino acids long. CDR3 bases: TGTGCCAGCAGTCTAGGGACTAGCGGTTACGAGCAGTACTTC. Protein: CASSLGTSGYEQYF.

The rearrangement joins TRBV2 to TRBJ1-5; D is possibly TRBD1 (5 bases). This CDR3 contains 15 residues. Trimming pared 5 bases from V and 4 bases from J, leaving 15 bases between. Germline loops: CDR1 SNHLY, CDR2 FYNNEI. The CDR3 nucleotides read TGTGCCAGCAGTTTACAGGAGAAGCGGAATCAGCCCCAGCATTTT. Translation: CASSLQEKRNQPQHF.

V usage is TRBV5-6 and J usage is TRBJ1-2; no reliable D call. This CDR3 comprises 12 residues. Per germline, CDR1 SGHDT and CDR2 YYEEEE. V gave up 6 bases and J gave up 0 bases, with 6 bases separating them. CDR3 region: CASTTTNYGYTF. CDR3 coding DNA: TGTGCCAGCACCACTACTAACTATGGCTACACCTTC. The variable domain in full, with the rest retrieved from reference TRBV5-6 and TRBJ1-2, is DAGVTQSPTHLIKTRGQQVTLRCSPKSGHDTVSWYQQALGQGPQFIFQYYEEEERQRGNFPDRFSGHQFPNYSSELNVNALLLGDSALYLCASTTTNYGYTFGSGTRLTVV.

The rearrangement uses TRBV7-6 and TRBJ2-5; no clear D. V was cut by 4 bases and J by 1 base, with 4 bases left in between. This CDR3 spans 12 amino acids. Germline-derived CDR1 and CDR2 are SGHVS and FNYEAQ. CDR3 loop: CASSSSQETQYF. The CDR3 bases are TGTGCCAGCAGCTCCTCCCAAGAGACCCAGTACTTC. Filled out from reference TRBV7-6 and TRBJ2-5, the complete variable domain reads GAGVSQSPRYKVTKRGQDVALRCDPISGHVSLYWYRQALGQGPEFLTYFNYEAQQDKSGLPNDRFSAERPEGSISTLTIQRTEQRDSAMYRCASSSSQETQYFGPGTRLLVL.

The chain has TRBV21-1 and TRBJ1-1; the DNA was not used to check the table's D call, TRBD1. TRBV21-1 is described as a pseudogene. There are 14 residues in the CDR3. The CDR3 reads CASSTRQEDTEAFF. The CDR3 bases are TGTGCCAGCAGCACCAGACAGGAGGACACTGAAGCTTTCTTT.

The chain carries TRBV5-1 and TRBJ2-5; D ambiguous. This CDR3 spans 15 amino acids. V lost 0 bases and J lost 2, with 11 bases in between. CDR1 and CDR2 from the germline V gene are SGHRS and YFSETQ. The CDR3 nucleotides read TGCGCCAGCAGCTTGGTCCCGGTTGGACAAGAGACCCAGTACTTC. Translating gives CASSLVPVGQETQYF.

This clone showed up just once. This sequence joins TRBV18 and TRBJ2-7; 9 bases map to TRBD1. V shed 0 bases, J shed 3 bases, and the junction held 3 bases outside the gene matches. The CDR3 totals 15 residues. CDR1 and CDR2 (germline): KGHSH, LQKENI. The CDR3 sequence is CASSPPGGQGYEQYF. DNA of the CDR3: TGTGCCAGCTCACCACCGGGGGGACAGGGCTACGAGCAGTACTTC.

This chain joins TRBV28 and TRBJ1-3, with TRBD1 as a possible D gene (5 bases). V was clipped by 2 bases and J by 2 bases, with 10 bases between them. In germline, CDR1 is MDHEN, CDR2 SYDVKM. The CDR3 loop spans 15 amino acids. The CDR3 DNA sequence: TGTGCCAGCAGTTTACAGGGTTCTACTGGAAACACCATATATTTT. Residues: CASSLQGSTGNTIYF. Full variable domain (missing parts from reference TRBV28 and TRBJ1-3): DVKVTQSSRYLVKRTGEKVFLECVQDMDHENMFWYRQDPGLGLRLIYFSYDVKMKEKGDIPEGYSVSREKKERFSLILESASTNQTSMYLCASSLQGSTGNTIYFGEGSWLTVV.

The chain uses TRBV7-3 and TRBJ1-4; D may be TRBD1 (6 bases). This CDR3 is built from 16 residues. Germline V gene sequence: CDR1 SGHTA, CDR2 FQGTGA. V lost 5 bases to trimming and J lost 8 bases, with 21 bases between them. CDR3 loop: CASSTRTVRRREKLFF. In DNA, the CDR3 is TGTGCCAGCAGCACGCGGACAGTCCGGAGGCGGGAAAAACTGTTTTTT.

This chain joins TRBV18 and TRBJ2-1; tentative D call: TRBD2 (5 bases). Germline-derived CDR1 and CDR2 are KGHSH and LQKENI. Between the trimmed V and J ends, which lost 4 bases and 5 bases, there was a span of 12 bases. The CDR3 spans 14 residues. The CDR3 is CASSLPGVDNEQFF. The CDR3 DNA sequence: TGTGCCAGCTCACTGCCCGGGGTCGACAATGAGCAGTTCTTC.

CDR3 nucleotide sequence: TGTGCCACCAGTGACCGACAGGGGGCGGGGGAGACCCAGTACTTC. It translates to CATSDRQGAGETQYF. The chain has TRBV24-1 and TRBJ2-5, with 10 bases that match TRBD1. The germline gives CDR1 KGHDR, CDR2 SFDVKD. The CDR3 totals 15 residues. With V trimmed by 4 bases and J by 5 bases, 6 bases remained unmatched.

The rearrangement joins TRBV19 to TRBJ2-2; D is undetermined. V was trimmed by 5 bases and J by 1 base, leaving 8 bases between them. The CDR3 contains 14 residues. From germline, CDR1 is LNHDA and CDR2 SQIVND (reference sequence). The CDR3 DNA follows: TGTGCCAGTAGTCCAGGCCTGAACACCGGGGAGCTGTTTTTT. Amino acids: CASSPGLNTGELFF. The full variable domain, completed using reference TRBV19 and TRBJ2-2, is DGGITQSPKYLFRKEGQNVTLSCEQNLNHDAMYWYRQDPGQGLRLIYYSQIVNDFQKGDIAEGYSVSREKKESFPLTVTSAQKNPTAFYLCASSPGLNTGELFFGEGSRLTVL.

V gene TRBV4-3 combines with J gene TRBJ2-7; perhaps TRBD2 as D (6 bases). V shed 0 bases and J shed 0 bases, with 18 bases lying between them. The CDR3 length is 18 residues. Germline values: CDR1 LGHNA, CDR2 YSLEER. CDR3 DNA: TGCGCCAGCAGCCAAGATGTCTTAGGGAGGACCTTCTCCTACGAGCAGTACTTC. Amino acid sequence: CASSQDVLGRTFSYEQYF.

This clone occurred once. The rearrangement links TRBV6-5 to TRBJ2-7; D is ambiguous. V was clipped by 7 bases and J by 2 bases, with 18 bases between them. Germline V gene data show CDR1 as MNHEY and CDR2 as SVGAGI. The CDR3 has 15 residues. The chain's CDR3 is CASKSAMGSPYEQYF. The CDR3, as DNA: TGTGCCAGCAAATCGGCAATGGGTTCTCCCTACGAGCAGTACTTC.

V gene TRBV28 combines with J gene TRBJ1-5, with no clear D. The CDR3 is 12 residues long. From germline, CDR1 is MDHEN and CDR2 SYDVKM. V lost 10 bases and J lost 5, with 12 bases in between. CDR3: CATSQSDQPQHF. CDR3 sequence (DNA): TGTGCCACCTCACAATCCGATCAGCCCCAGCATTTT.

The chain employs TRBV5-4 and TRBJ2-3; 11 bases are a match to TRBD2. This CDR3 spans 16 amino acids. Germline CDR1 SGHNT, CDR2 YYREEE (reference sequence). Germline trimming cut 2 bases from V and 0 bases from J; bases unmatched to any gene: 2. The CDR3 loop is CASSFGTSGSTDTQYF. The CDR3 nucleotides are TGTGCCAGCAGCTTTGGGACTAGCGGTAGCACAGATACGCAGTATTTT.